This note documents a single T cell receptor (beta chain) sequence. The data were obtained in a study of blood T cells in healthy people across ages. Primed by a sample-barcoded 5' primer and a J-beta primer mix, a second PCR proceeded for 7 to 11 cycles. TCRdb re-derived calls from the 5' RACE reads in MiXCR, one entry per CDR3 protein. The repertoire consists of over 1,200,000 distinct CDR3 sequences, with almost 60% occurring once and the leading ten covering 6.7%. The CDR3 has 14 residues. Between the trimmed V and J ends, which lost 6 bases and 3 bases, there was a span of 14 bases. The chain carries TRBV12-3 or TRBV12-4 and TRBJ1-1, with D unresolved. This TCR derives from a man aged 18 to 35 in good health. The sequenced sample consisted of blood. The CDR3 DNA sequence: TGTGCCAGCAGGATTGGACCATGGGACACTGAAGCTTTCTTT. Translation: CASRIGPWDTEAFF.